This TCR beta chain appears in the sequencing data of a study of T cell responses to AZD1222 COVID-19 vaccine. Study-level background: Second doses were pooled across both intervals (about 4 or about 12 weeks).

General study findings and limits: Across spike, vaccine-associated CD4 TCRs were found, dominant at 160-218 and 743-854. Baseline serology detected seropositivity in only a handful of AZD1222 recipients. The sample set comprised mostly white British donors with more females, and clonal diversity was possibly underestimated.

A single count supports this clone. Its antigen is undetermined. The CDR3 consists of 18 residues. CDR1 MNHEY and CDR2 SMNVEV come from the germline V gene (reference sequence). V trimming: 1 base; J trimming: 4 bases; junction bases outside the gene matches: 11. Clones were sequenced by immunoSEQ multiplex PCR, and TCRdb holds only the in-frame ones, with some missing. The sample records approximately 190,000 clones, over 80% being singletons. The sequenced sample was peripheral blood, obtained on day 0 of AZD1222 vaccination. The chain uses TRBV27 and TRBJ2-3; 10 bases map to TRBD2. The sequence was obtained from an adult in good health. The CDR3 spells CASSLWPSRAGGADTQYF. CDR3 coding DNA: TGTGCCAGCAGTTTATGGCCCTCTCGAGCGGGGGGGGCAGATACGCAGTATTTT.